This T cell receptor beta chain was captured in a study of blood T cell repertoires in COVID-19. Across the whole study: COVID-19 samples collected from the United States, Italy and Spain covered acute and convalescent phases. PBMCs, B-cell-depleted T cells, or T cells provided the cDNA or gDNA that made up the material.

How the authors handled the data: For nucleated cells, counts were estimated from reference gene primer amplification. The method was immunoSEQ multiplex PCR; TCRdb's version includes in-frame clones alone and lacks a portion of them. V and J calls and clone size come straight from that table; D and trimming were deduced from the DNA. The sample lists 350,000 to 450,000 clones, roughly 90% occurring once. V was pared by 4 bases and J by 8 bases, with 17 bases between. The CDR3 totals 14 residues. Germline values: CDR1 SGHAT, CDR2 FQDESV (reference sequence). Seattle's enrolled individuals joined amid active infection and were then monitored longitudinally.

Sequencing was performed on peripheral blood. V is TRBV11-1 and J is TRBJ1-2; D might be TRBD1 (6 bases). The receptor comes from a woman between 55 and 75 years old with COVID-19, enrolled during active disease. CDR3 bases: TGTGCCAGCAGCTCCAAACAGGGCTCCAGGGGCTACACCTTC. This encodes CASSSKQGSRGYTF.